Sequencing of this TCR beta chain was carried out in a study of identical twins. The CDR3 contains 11 residues. Trimming shortened V by 5 bases and J by 5 bases, and 9 bases separated the two germline ends. Germline CDR1 and CDR2: SQVTM and ANQGSEA. General observations from the study: It was cross-sectional statistical analysis, not following the same donors, that the conclusions relied on.

This clonotype was observed a handful of times. Its antigen is as yet unknown. Unique molecular identifiers were present on the cDNA, and a universal primer site came from template switching. TCRdb itself ran the 5' RACE reads through MiXCR, one entry per CDR3 protein. Among more than 600,000 distinct CDR3 sequences listed, around a sixth were seen once. The same data also went into a second study, on T cells expressing NK-cell markers. In that study: As a fraction of CD8+ T cells, dominant NKG2C+ clonotypes reached about 1.0-7.5% in six donors.

The chain recombines TRBV29-1 with TRBJ1-1, with D uncertain. The sample comprised PBMCs. This receptor was obtained from a woman aged 18 to 35 in good health. CDR3 loop: CSVHWATEAFF. DNA for the CDR3: TGCAGCGTTCACTGGGCTACTGAAGCTTTCTTT.